This T cell receptor (beta chain) is from a study of T cells after yellow fever vaccination (dated by TCRdb to between 2018 and 2021). At the level of the whole study: The SMART-Seq v4 Ultra Low Input RNA kit was used to prepare libraries from fractions with low cell numbers. Blood was drawn at multiple timepoints before and after primary and secondary immunization, with bulk PBMC replicates and cell subsets isolated. Two healthy male donors, one aged 18 to 30 and one aged 30 to 40 years, made up the cohort. To follow T-cell clones before and after both primary and booster YFV17D yellow fever vaccination, bulk TCR alpha and beta repertoires underwent longitudinal sequencing.

This clonotype was recorded at least ten times. The antigen it binds to is not known. No clone much larger than this one lies a single base away; base qualities are absent. The paper's findings and limits, for the study overall: A small share of clonotypes occurred in both CD4 and CD8 compartments, likely arising from convergent recombination. Computational filtering was required because FACS-sorted repertoires could contain abundant contaminating clonotypes from the bulk population. Because the study included only two donors, the extent to which the findings can be generalized is limited. The secondary T-cell response was found to be weaker but faster than the primary response, with a peak reached on day 5 rather than on day 15. After the booster, most of the clones that had expanded following primary vaccination were detected again (approximately 96% of CD4 and 80% to 90% of CD8), which suggests that memory was broadly maintained.

The label giving this sample's treatment or condition can be read as: live attenuated yellow fever vaccine strain. PBMCs were isolated from peripheral blood using a standard Ficoll-Paque protocol. Dynabeads CD4 and CD8 positive selection kits were used to isolate the CD4 and CD8 T-cell fractions. RNA was extracted with TriZol from bulk PBMCs, CD4 and CD8 fractions, and dextramer-positive and dextramer-negative fractions. TCR cDNA was synthesized by 5'RACE template switching, which introduced a universal primer site and unique molecular identifiers. Priming of cDNA synthesis was performed from both the TCR alpha and TCR beta constant segments. Libraries were amplified in two PCR steps, with sample barcodes and sequencing adapters added in the second step. Libraries were sequenced on Illumina HiSeq 2500 (2x100 bp) or NovaSeq (2x150 bp). The authors' pipeline ran thus. MIGEC was used to demultiplex reads and collapse the reads into UMI consensus sequences, and MiXCR was used for V(D)J alignment. Vaccine-responding clonotypes were identified with edgeR using replicate PBMC samples, with FDR below 0.01 and a log2 fold change above 5 up to day 15 being required. Bulk clonotypes were assigned CD4 or CD8 identity according to which sequenced CD4 or CD8 repertoire held them at higher abundance. TCRdb handled the public reads itself, with Q25 trimming in fastp and clone calling in MiXCR, and kept productive beta chains. A single entry per CDR3 protein holds the most common genes and DNA from its merged rows. V and J calls and clone size were set by TCRdb, not the authors. The sample includes about 110,000 distinct CDR3 sequences, with 8.4% observed a single time. The ten largest clonotypes hold less than 30% of the sample.

Including the terminal cysteine and phenylalanine, the CDR3 comprises 13 residues. The CDR3 DNA has 39 bases and is translated from base 1. CDR1 and CDR2 are drawn from the germline V gene: MGHRA, YSYEKL. V and J are truncated by 1 base and 0 bases respectively, leaving an intervening sequence of 4 bases. The TCR was taken from a man aged 25 to 40 who received the YFV17D yellow fever vaccine. Here the chain combines TRBV4-1 and TRBJ2-7; the D gene is not confidently resolved. The specimen was CD8+ T cells sorted from PBMCs, collected 45 days after the yellow fever booster vaccination. The CDR3 protein: CASSQGASYEQYF. The DNA sequence is TGCGCCAGCAGCCAAGGTGCCTCCTACGAGCAGTACTTC.